One sample yielded the 10 T cell receptor beta chains listed below, sequenced in a study of T cell responses to AZD1222 COVID-19 vaccine. Clones were sequenced by immunoSEQ multiplex PCR, and TCRdb holds only the in-frame ones, with some missing. The sample yields about 120,000 clones, about 90% seen once. Here the sequenced sample was peripheral blood, taken 28 days after the second AZD1222 dose. The receptors stem from an adult who received the AZD1222 COVID-19 vaccine.

The CDR3 region has the DNA TGTGCCAGCAGTTTACGACTAGCGGGGGGGTTATCCTACGAGCAGTACTTC. Residues: CASSLRLAGGLSYEQYF. V usage is TRBV28 and J usage is TRBJ2-7, with 14 bases that match TRBD2. This CDR3 comprises 17 residues. The J segment lost 1 base and the V segment lost 2 bases, leaving 4 bases of the junction unmatched. Germline loops: CDR1 MDHEN, CDR2 SYDVKM.

The chain uses TRBV18 and TRBJ2-3; 8 nucleotides align to TRBD2. CDR1 and CDR2 from the germline V gene are KGHSH and LQKENI. The CDR3 sequence is 14 residues long. V shed 3 bases and J 1 base; nucleotides not matched to a gene: 0. CDR3 DNA: TGTGCCAGCTCACCGCGGGGGGGCACAGATACGCAGTATTTT. This codes for CASSPRGGTDTQYF. Together with reference TRBV18 and TRBJ2-3, the CDR3 gives the full variable domain: NAGVMQNPRHLVRRRGQEARLRCSPMKGHSHVYWYRQLPEEGLKFMVYLQKENIIDESGMPKERFSAEFPKEGPSILRIQQVVRGDSAAYFCASSPRGGTDTQYFGPGTRLTVL.

This clone appeared a single time. The chain carries TRBV11-1 and TRBJ2-7; no clear D. The V gene lost 1 base and the J gene lost 2 bases, with 9 bases spanning the gap. Germline CDR1 is SGHAT and CDR2 is FQDESV (reference sequence). The CDR3 extends over 14 amino acids. CDR3 sequence (DNA): TGTGCCAGCAGCTTAGAGGGCGGACCCTACGAGCAGTACTTC. It codes for CASSLEGGPYEQYF.

In its sample, this clone was seen once. This CDR3 is CATSLGDGSTVQYF. Written as DNA, the CDR3 is TGTGCCACTTCCCTGGGGGATGGTAGTACGGTGCAGTACTTC. This chain uses TRBV19 with TRBJ2-7; D may correspond to TRBD1 or TRBD2 (5 bases each). Trimming shortened V by 10 bases and J by 9 bases, and 25 bases separated the two germline ends. Germline loops: CDR1 LNHDA, CDR2 SQIVND (reference sequence). The CDR3 is 14 residues long.

The chain couples TRBV15 to TRBJ1-2; 7 bases map to TRBD1. CDR3 length: 14 residues. V trimming: 5 bases; J trimming: 5 bases; junction bases outside the gene matches: 8. The V gene's germline CDR1 is LNHNV and CDR2 YYDKDF (reference sequence). The CDR3 here is CATSRDRSFYGYTF. In nucleotides, the CDR3 is TGTGCCACCAGCCGGGACAGATCTTTTTATGGCTACACCTTC.

The V call is TRBV5-1, the J call TRBJ2-1; the D gene is possibly TRBD2 (6 bases). Germline lookup yields CDR1 SGHRS and CDR2 YFSETQ. V was clipped by 4 bases and J by 4 bases, with 15 bases between them. This CDR3 contains 15 residues. As DNA, the CDR3 is TGCGCCAGCAGCCGGGCCGGCGGGGATTACAATGAGCAGTTCTTC. It yields the protein CASSRAGGDYNEQFF.

The CDR3 sequence is CATSSHNPPYGYTF. CDR3 sequence (DNA): TGTGCCACCAGCAGTCACAATCCCCCCTATGGCTACACCTTC. V and J are TRBV15 and TRBJ1-2, with D uncertain. This CDR3 is 14 amino acids long. From germline, CDR1 is LNHNV and CDR2 YYDKDF (reference sequence). V lost 3 bases, J lost 4 bases, and 12 bases lay in between.

The chain recombines TRBV28 with TRBJ1-6, with D perhaps TRBD1 (5 bases). V lost 3 bases, J lost 7 bases, and 13 bases lay in between. Germline CDR1 and CDR2: MDHEN and SYDVKM. CDR3 length: 15 residues. DNA for the CDR3: TGTGCCAGCAGTTTCAGTGACAGAACAAATTCACCCCTCCACTTT. Amino acid sequence: CASSFSDRTNSPLHF.

The V and J genes are TRBV3-1 (or the pseudogene TRBV3-2) and TRBJ1-2, with D possibly TRBD1 on 6 matching bases. V was clipped by 2 bases and J by 6 bases, with 10 bases between them. Germline lookup yields CDR1 LGHDT and CDR2 YNNKEL (reference sequence). CDR3 length equals 13 residues. The CDR3 DNA reads as TGTGCCAGCAGCCAACCAAGGGGGAATGGCTACACCTTC. Protein sequence: CASSQPRGNGYTF.

The chain carries TRBV6-5 and TRBJ2-1; no definite D call. CDR3 size: 13 residues. The V end lost 6 bases, the J end lost 4 bases, and 10 bases lay between the germline ends. CDR1 is MNHEY, CDR2 SVGAGI, per germline. CDR3 loop: CASSPTEYNEQFF. CDR3 nucleotides: TGTGCCAGCAGCCCGACCGAGTACAATGAGCAGTTCTTC.